This T cell receptor (beta chain) emerged from a study of patients and donors after allogeneic stem cell transplantation. CDR1 is DFQATT, CDR2 SNEGSKA, per germline (reference sequence). V shed 3 bases, J shed 12 bases, and the junction held 8 bases outside the gene matches. The CDR3 is 12 amino acids. TCRdb processed the RT-PCR reads anew with MiXCR; each CDR3 protein has one entry. The table has around 200,000 distinct CDR3 sequences, roughly 38% seen once. The TCR comes from a human donor who was either an allogeneic HSCT recipient or a stem cell or donor lymphocyte infusion donor (not recorded which). It is not recorded whose cells these are; they may come from a transplant donor. Sequenced material: blood, either unsorted or a sorted T cell fraction (not recorded which). The chain uses TRBV20-1 and TRBJ2-1; TRBD1 matches at 7 bases. This chain's CDR3 is CSARETRDRQFF. The CDR3 DNA reads as TGCAGTGCTAGGGAGACCCGGGACAGGCAGTTCTTC.